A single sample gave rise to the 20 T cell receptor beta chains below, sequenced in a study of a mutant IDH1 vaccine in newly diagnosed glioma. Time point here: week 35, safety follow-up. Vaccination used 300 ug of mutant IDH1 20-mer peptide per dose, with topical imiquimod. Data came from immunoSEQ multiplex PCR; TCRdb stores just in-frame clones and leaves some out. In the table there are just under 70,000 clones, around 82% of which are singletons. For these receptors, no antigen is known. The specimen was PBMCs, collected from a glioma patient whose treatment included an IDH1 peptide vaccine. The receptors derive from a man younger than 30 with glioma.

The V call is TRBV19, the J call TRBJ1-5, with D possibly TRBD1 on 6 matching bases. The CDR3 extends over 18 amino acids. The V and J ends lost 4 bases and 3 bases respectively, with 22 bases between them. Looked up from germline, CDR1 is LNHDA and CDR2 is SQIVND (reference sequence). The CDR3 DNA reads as TGTGCCAGTAGTACCCTTCATACCCCCAGGGACACCAATCAGCCCCAGCATTTT. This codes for CASSTLHTPRDTNQPQHF.

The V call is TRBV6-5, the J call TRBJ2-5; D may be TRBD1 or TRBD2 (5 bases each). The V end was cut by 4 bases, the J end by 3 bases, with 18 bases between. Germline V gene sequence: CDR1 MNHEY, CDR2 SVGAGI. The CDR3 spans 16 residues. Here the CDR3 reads CASSSLVGDGEETQYF. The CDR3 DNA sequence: TGTGCCAGCAGTTCCCTCGTGGGGGACGGCGAAGAGACCCAGTACTTC.

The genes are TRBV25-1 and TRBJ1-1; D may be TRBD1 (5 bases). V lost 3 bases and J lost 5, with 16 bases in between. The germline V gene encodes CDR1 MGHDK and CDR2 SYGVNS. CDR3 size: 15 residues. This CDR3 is CASSERWGRITEAFF. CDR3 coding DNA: TGTGCCAGCAGTGAGCGGTGGGGCCGGATTACTGAAGCTTTCTTT.

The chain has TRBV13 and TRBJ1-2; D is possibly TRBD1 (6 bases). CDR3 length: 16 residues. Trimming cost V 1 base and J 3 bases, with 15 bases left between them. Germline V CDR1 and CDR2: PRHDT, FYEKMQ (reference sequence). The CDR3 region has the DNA TGTGCCAGCAGCTTAGCCCCAACAGGGATCGACTATGGCTACACCTTC. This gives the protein CASSLAPTGIDYGYTF.

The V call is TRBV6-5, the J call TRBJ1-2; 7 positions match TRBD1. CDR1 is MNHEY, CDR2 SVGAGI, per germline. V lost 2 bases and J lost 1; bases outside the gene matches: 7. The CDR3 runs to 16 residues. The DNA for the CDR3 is TGTGCCAGCAGTTACGACAGGGTAGGCCTTAACTATGGCTACACCTTC. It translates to CASSYDRVGLNYGYTF.

DNA for the CDR3: TGTGCCAGCAGTTACGGACAGAAAGAGACCCAGTACTTC. Protein: CASSYGQKETQYF. This chain connects TRBV6-6 to TRBJ2-5; TRBD1 is a possible D gene (6 bases). Germline loops: CDR1 MNHNY, CDR2 SVGAGI (reference sequence). CDR3 length: 13 amino acids. The V end was cut by 2 bases, the J end by 3 bases, with 7 bases between.

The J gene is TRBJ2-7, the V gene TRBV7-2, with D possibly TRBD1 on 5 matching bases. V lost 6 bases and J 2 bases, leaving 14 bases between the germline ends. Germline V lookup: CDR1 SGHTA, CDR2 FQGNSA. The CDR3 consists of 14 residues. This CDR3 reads CASRPWGSTYEQYF. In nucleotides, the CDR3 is TGTGCCAGCAGACCCTGGGGCAGCACCTACGAGCAGTACTTC.

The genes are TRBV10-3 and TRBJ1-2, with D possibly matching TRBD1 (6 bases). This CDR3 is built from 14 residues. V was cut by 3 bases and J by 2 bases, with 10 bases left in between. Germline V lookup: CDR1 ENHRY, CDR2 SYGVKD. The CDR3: CAISDLTGNYGYTF. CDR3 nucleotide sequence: TGTGCCATCAGTGATTTAACAGGGAACTATGGCTACACCTTC.

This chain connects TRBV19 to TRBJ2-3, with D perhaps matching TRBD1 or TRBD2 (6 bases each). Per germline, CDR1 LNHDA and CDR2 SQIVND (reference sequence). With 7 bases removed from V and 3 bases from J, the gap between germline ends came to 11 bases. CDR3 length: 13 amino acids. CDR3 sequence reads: CASTGAGTDTQYF. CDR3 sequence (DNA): TGTGCCAGTACGGGGGCGGGTACAGATACGCAGTATTTT.

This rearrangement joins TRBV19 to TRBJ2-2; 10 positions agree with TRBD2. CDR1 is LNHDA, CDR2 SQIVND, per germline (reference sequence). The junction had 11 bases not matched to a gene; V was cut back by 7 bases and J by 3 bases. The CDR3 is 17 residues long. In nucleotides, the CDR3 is TGTGCCAGTAAACCCACTAGCGGGACGCCTTACACCGGGGAGCTGTTTTTT. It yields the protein CASKPTSGTPYTGELFF.

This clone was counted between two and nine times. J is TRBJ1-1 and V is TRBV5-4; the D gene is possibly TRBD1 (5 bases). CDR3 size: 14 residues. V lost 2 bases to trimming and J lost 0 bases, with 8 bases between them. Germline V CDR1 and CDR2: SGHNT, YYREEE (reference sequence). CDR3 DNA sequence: TGTGCCAGCAGCTTCACGACAGTGAACACTGAAGCTTTCTTT. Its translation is CASSFTTVNTEAFF.

CDR3 coding DNA: TGTGCCATCAGGGCTCACCCGGGACAGTCAATTTTTTCTTCCTACAATGAGCAGTTCTTC. This sequence encodes CAIRAHPGQSIFSSYNEQFF. The chain carries TRBV10-3 and TRBJ2-1, with 7 bases that match TRBD1. Per the germline V gene, CDR1 is ENHRY and CDR2 is SYGVKD. This CDR3 contains 20 residues. V was clipped by 6 bases and J by 1 base; unmatched bases: 21.

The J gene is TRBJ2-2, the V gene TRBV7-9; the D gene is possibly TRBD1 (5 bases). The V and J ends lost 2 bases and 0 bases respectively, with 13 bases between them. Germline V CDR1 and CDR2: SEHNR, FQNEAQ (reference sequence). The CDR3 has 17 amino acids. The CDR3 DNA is TGTGCCAGCAGCTTAAATAAAGCAGGGCCGAACACCGGGGAGCTGTTTTTT. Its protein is CASSLNKAGPNTGELFF. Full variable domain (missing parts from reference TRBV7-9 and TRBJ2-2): DTGVSQNPRHKITKRGQNVTFRCDPISEHNRLYWYRQTLGQGPEFLTYFQNEAQLEKSRLLSDRFSAERPKGSFSTLEIQRTEQGDSAMYLCASSLNKAGPNTGELFFGEGSRLTVL.

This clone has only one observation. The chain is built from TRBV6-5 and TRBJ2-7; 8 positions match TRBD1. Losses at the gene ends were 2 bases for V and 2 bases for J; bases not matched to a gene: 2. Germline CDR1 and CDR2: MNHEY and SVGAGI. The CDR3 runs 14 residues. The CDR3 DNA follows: TGTGCCAGCAGTTACGACAGGGGAACCTACGAGCAGTACTTC. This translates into CASSYDRGTYEQYF.

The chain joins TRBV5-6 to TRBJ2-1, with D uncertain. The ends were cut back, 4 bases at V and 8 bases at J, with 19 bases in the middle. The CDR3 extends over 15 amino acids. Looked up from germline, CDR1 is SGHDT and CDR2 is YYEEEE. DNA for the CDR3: TGTGCCAGCAGCCTGGCGGCGTCCCGGCGAGATGAGCAGTTCTTC. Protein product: CASSLAASRRDEQFF.

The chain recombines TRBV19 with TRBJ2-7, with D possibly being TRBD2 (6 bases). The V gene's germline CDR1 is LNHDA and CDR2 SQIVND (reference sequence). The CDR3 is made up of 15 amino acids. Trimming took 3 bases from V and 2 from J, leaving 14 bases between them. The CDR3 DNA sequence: TGTGCCAGTAGTATCGGGGGAGACTCGACCTACGAGCAGTACTTC. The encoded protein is CASSIGGDSTYEQYF.

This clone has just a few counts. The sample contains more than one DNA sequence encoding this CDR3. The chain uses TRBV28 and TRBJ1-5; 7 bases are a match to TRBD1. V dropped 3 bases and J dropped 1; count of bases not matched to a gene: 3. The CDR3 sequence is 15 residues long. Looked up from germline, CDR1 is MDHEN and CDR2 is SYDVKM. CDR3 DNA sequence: TGTGCCAGCAGTTTGACACAGGGGAGCAATCAGCCCCAGCATTTT. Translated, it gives CASSLTQGSNQPQHF.

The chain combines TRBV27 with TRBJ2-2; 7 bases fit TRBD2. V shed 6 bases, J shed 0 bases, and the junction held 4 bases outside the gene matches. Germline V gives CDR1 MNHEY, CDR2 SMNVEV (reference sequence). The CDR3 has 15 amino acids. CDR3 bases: TGTGCCAGCAGGAGGGACTACTCGAACACCGGGGAGCTGTTTTTT. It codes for CASRRDYSNTGELFF.

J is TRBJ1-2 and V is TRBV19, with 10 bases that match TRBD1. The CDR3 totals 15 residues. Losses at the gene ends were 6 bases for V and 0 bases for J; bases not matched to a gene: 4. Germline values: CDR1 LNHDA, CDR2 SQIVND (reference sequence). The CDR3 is CASRDRGVSNYGYTF. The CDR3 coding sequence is TGTGCCAGTAGGGACAGGGGGGTCTCTAACTATGGCTACACCTTC. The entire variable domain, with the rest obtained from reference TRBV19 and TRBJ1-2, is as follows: DGGITQSPKYLFRKEGQNVTLSCEQNLNHDAMYWYRQDPGQGLRLIYYSQIVNDFQKGDIAEGYSVSREKKESFPLTVTSAQKNPTAFYLCASRDRGVSNYGYTFGSGTRLTVV.

CDR3 in amino acids: CASSRRQGGSYNEQFF. CDR3 DNA sequence: TGTGCCAGCAGCCGGAGACAGGGGGGCTCCTACAATGAGCAGTTCTTC. This chain links TRBV5-4 with TRBJ2-1; 9 positions agree with TRBD1. V gave up 4 bases and J gave up 0 bases; unmatched junction bases: 5. The germline CDR1 and CDR2 sequences are SGHNT and YYREEE (reference sequence). This CDR3 has 16 residues.